The text below deals with one TCR beta chain. These data originate in a study of shared T cell receptors in the human thymus. The table came from immunoSEQ multiplex PCR; TCRdb's copy has only in-frame clones and leaves some out. The sample contains roughly 660,000 clones, more than 75% of which appear only once. This CDR3 is 17 amino acids long. Trimming at V came to 2 bases and at J to 5 bases, leaving 12 bases not matched to a gene. Germline loops: CDR1 KGHSY, CDR2 FQNENV. These data were likewise used in another study, on human thymus T cells. According to that study: The donors were infants in Finland with congenital heart defects, otherwise immunologically healthy. An apparent bias in V and J gene usage was seen in thymic and blood repertoires. Unrelated individuals had highly overlapping thymic repertoires, as reported in related research.

This clonotype was obtained from a boy in the first two years of life with a congenital heart defect. V and J are TRBV16 and TRBJ1-5; 7 nucleotides align to TRBD1. Sequencing was done on a sample of thymocytes. In DNA form, the CDR3 reads TGTGCCAGCAGCCAAATACACACAGGGGAGGAGGATCAGCCCCAGCATTTT. Protein sequence: CASSQIHTGEEDQPQHF.